This T cell receptor (beta chain) was identified in a study of blood T cell repertoires in COVID-19. Using immunoSEQ multiplex PCR, the repertoire was profiled, and TCRdb retains in-frame clones only, with some absent. The repertoire holds about 23,000 clones, with 94% as singletons. This CDR3 is built from 14 residues. Germline loops: CDR1 SNHLY, CDR2 FYNNEI. V lost 8 bases to trimming and J lost 8 bases; unmatched junction nucleotides: 7. The TCR comes from a woman between 50 and 59 years old with active COVID-19. Sequenced input: peripheral blood. V gene TRBV2 combines with J gene TRBJ2-1, with 12 bases aligning to TRBD2. CDR3 DNA: TGTGCCAGCTCCACTAGCGGGGGGCCGCATGAGCAGTTCTTC. Its protein is CASSTSGGPHEQFF. The whole variable domain, remainder taken from reference TRBV2 and TRBJ2-1, is EPEVTQTPSHQVTQMGQEVILRCVPISNHLYFYWYRQILGQKVEFLVSFYNNEISEKSEIFDDQFSVERPDGSNFTLKIRSTKLEDSAMYFCASSTSGGPHEQFFGPGTRLTVL.